This entry lists 26 T cell receptor beta chains sequenced from one sample in a study of control samples from healthy donors and cancer patients. Method: immunoSEQ multiplex PCR; TCRdb's copy keeps in-frame clones and lacks some. The sample carries roughly 200,000 clones, roughly 93% recorded once. Source material: blood. The receptors stem from a man younger than 35 in good health.

This clone was counted a single time. The J gene is TRBJ1-2, the V gene TRBV25-1; D unclear. Trimming removed 1 base at V and 2 bases at J, with 8 bases between. From germline, CDR1 is MGHDK and CDR2 SYGVNS. This CDR3 comprises 14 residues. CDR3 DNA: TGTGCCAGCAGTGAATTCGGAGGGAACTATGGCTACACCTTC. It specifies CASSEFGGNYGYTF.

V is TRBV27 and J is TRBJ2-3, with 9 bases that match TRBD2. The CDR3 loop spans 17 amino acids. The V gene's germline CDR1 is MNHEY and CDR2 SMNVEV (reference sequence). After removal of 5 bases from V and 2 bases from J, the junction contained 11 bases not matched to a gene. The CDR3 loop reads CASSHALTSGNTDTQYF. For the CDR3, the DNA is TGTGCCAGCAGTCACGCCCTGACTAGCGGAAACACAGATACGCAGTATTTT.

This chain uses TRBV15 with TRBJ2-4; perhaps D is TRBD1 or TRBD2 (6 bases each). With 5 bases removed from V and 7 bases from J, the gap between germline ends came to 18 bases. The CDR3 totals 15 residues. Germline assignment: CDR1 LNHNV and CDR2 YYDKDF (reference sequence). The CDR3 DNA sequence: TGTGCCACCAGCGGGGGCTCGGGGGCCCAGAACATTCAGTACTTC. Amino acid sequence: CATSGGSGAQNIQYF.

The V call is TRBV30, the J call TRBJ1-1; D possibly corresponds to TRBD1 (6 bases). The V and J ends lost 5 bases and 0 bases respectively, with 13 bases between them. Germline V gives CDR1 GTSNPN, CDR2 SVGIG (reference sequence). CDR3 length: 14 amino acids. DNA of the CDR3: TGTGCCTGGGGGACAAGGACGGTGAACACTGAAGCTTTCTTT. It encodes CAWGTRTVNTEAFF.

The chain links TRBV18 to TRBJ2-3, with TRBD2 matching 11 bases. This CDR3 has 18 residues. J lost 0 bases, V lost 3 bases, and 8 bases had no gene match. Per germline, CDR1 KGHSH and CDR2 LQKENI. DNA of the CDR3: TGTGCCAGCTCACCGTTTAGCGGGGGGGCGATTAGCACAGATACGCAGTATTTT. It is translated as CASSPFSGGAISTDTQYF.

There are a few counts of this clone. CDR3 sequence (DNA): TGTGCCGTTCGGACTAGCGGGGGGACTAGCACAGATACGCAGTATTTT. It yields the protein CAVRTSGGTSTDTQYF. The chain recombines TRBV2 with TRBJ2-3; TRBD2 matches at 14 bases. The length of the CDR3 is 16 residues. CDR1 and CDR2 from the germline V gene are SNHLY and FYNNEI. V was pared by 11 bases and J by 0 bases, with 7 bases of the junction left unmatched.

The rearrangement links TRBV19 to TRBJ2-2, with 8 bases aligning to TRBD1. The V segment lost 5 bases and the J segment 6 bases; nucleotides outside the gene matches: 8. The CDR3 is 15 amino acids. Germline CDR1 LNHDA, CDR2 SQIVND (reference sequence). CDR3 coding DNA: TGTGCCAGTAGTCTACGGGACAGGCTTCCCGGGGAGCTGTTTTTT. Translation gives CASSLRDRLPGELFF.

The chain joins TRBV19 to TRBJ1-6; no firm D call. The germline V gene has CDR1 LNHDA and CDR2 SQIVND (reference sequence). The ends were cut back, 6 bases at V and 7 bases at J, with 10 bases in the middle. There are 13 residues in the CDR3. The CDR3 protein is CASSPNRNSPLHF. The DNA of the CDR3 is TGTGCCAGTAGCCCGAACCGAAATTCACCCCTCCACTTT.

The chain employs TRBV6-6 and TRBJ2-1; 7 bases are shared with TRBD2. Germline assignment: CDR1 MNHNY and CDR2 SVGAGI (reference sequence). V trimming: 7 bases; J trimming: 8 bases; junction bases outside the gene matches: 14. This CDR3 has 15 amino acids. CDR3 residues: CASTAVLADRDEQFF. The CDR3 DNA reads as TGTGCCAGCACCGCTGTGCTAGCGGACCGGGATGAGCAGTTCTTC.

This chain links TRBV9 with TRBJ1-6; D call uncertain. The germline V and J ends were trimmed by 4 bases and 9 bases, with 11 bases remaining between them. This CDR3 has 13 residues. CDR1 and CDR2 (germline): SGDLS, YYNGEE. CDR3 region: CASSPTLVSPLHF. Written as DNA, the CDR3 is TGTGCCAGCAGCCCAACGCTTGTTTCACCCCTCCACTTT.

The CDR3 loop is CASSRVIRDNTGGNQPQHF. CDR3 bases: TGTGCCAGCAGTCGAGTTATCCGGGACAACACTGGGGGCAATCAGCCCCAGCATTTT. The chain combines TRBV2 with TRBJ1-5, with D tentatively TRBD1 (6 bases). Deletions cut 5 bases from V and 2 bases from J, with 25 bases between. Germline-derived CDR1 and CDR2 are SNHLY and FYNNEI. CDR3 length: 19 amino acids.

The CDR3 DNA is TGTGCCAGTAGTTCCCGATCCGGGACAAGCTCTGGAAACACCATATATTTT. This gives the protein CASSSRSGTSSGNTIYF. This chain uses TRBV19 with TRBJ1-3; D is perhaps TRBD1 (6 bases). V lost 5 bases and J lost 0, with 17 bases in between. In germline, CDR1 is LNHDA, CDR2 SQIVND (reference sequence). The CDR3 sequence is 17 residues long.

V usage is TRBV10-3 and J usage is TRBJ1-2; TRBD1 agrees at 7 bases. From germline, CDR1 is ENHRY and CDR2 SYGVKD. J was trimmed by 2 bases and V by 2 bases; bases with no gene match: 2. The CDR3 has 14 amino acids. CDR3 bases: TGTGCCATCAGTGAGGGGACAGCAAACTATGGCTACACCTTC. Protein sequence: CAISEGTANYGYTF.

This clone has just a few counts. The chain joins TRBV6-5 to TRBJ2-1; tentative D call: TRBD2 (6 bases). The V end was cut by 6 bases, the J end by 2 bases, with 14 bases between. The CDR3 has 15 amino acids. Germline V gives CDR1 MNHEY, CDR2 SVGAGI. DNA for the CDR3: TGTGCCAGCAGCAATCGGGGGAAGGCCTACAATGAGCAGTTCTTC. It is translated as CASSNRGKAYNEQFF.

This clone has just one count. The rearrangement links TRBV27 to TRBJ1-5; D remains ambiguous. Trimming removed 5 bases at V and 2 bases at J, with 7 bases between. Germline V gene lookup returns CDR1 MNHEY and CDR2 SMNVEV (reference sequence). The CDR3 contains 13 residues. The CDR3, as DNA: TGTGCCAGCAGTGCGGGTGGCAATCAGCCCCAGCATTTT. Translating it yields CASSAGGNQPQHF.

This clone was detected a few times. This chain links TRBV6-2 or TRBV6-3 with TRBJ1-5, with D unclear. V was cut by 2 bases and J by 7 bases, with 12 bases left in between. Germline V CDR1 and CDR2: MNHEY, SVGEGT. The CDR3 covers 14 residues. The CDR3, as DNA: TGTGCCAGCAGTTACAGCGAATGGCCCCAGCCCCAGCATTTT. Residues: CASSYSEWPQPQHF.

The rearrangement links TRBV6-1 to TRBJ1-1; D gene unclear. The CDR3 length is 14 residues. Trimming pared 2 bases from V and 1 base from J, leaving 8 bases between. CDR1 MNHNS and CDR2 SASEGT come from the germline V gene. This CDR3 is CASSEFGENTEAFF. The CDR3 DNA is TGTGCCAGCAGTGAATTTGGGGAGAACACTGAAGCTTTCTTT.

The chain has TRBV6-2 or TRBV6-3 and TRBJ1-5; no definite D call. From germline, CDR1 is MNHEY and CDR2 SVGEGT. The CDR3 runs 13 residues. The germline V and J ends were trimmed by 6 bases and 4 bases, with 10 bases remaining between them. Here the CDR3 reads CASSMDRNQPQHF. CDR3 in DNA: TGTGCCAGCAGCATGGACCGGAATCAGCCCCAGCATTTT.

The chain recombines TRBV30 with TRBJ2-1, with D perhaps TRBD1 or TRBD2 (6 bases each). The CDR3 is 13 amino acids. The V and J ends lost 5 bases and 13 bases respectively, with 21 bases between them. The germline CDR1 and CDR2 sequences are GTSNPN and SVGIG (reference sequence). As DNA, the CDR3 is TGTGCCTGGGGGGGGCGGTTAGCCGGGCTACAGTTCTTC. This codes for CAWGGRLAGLQFF.

This chain joins TRBV5-4 and TRBJ1-4; D uncertain. The germline V gene encodes CDR1 SGHNT and CDR2 YYREEE (reference sequence). CDR3 length equals 13 residues. Trimming shortened V by 3 bases and J by 8 bases, and 11 bases separated the two germline ends. This chain's CDR3 is CASSSARDEKLFF. The CDR3 DNA is TGTGCCAGCAGCTCAGCCCGAGACGAAAAACTGTTTTTT.

V is TRBV9 and J is TRBJ1-2; the D is unclear. The CDR3 is 12 residues long. V shed 3 bases and J shed 9 bases, with 12 bases lying between them. CDR1 and CDR2 from the germline V gene are SGDLS and YYNGEE. This chain's CDR3 is CASSDHLYSYTF. CDR3 nucleotides: TGTGCCAGCAGCGACCACCTTTATAGCTACACCTTC.

The chain couples TRBV10-3 to TRBJ1-2, with D possibly being TRBD1 (6 bases). With 4 bases removed from V and 8 bases from J, the gap between germline ends came to 17 bases. Per germline, CDR1 ENHRY and CDR2 SYGVKD. This CDR3 has 14 amino acids. CDR3 sequence: CAISGEGGRGGYTF. For the CDR3, the DNA is TGTGCCATCAGTGGGGAGGGGGGGCGCGGAGGCTACACCTTC.

The chain employs TRBV10-3 and TRBJ2-3; 9 bases line up with TRBD2. The trim removed 2 bases at V and 4 bases at J, leaving 4 bases unmatched. The germline gives CDR1 ENHRY, CDR2 SYGVKD. This CDR3 has 15 residues. CDR3 sequence (DNA): TGTGCCATCAGTGAGGACAGCGGGGGGCCAGATACGCAGTATTTT. Encoded protein: CAISEDSGGPDTQYF.

This sequence joins TRBV5-1 and TRBJ2-1; 14 bases fit TRBD2. V gave up 3 bases and J gave up 3 bases; unmatched junction bases: 5. The CDR3 is 17 residues long. Germline values: CDR1 SGHRS, CDR2 YFSETQ. The DNA for the CDR3 is TGCGCCAGCAGCTACTGGACTAGCGGGGGGTTCTACAATGAGCAGTTCTTC. Its protein product is CASSYWTSGGFYNEQFF.

This clone appeared once. This CDR3 reads CASSLGVAEWSEQYF. The CDR3 DNA follows: TGTGCCAGCAGCTTGGGGGTTGCCGAATGGTCCGAGCAGTACTTC. V gene TRBV5-5 combines with J gene TRBJ2-7; D unclear. This CDR3 comprises 15 residues. V gave up 0 bases and J gave up 6 bases, with 16 bases separating them. The germline V gene encodes CDR1 SGHKS and CDR2 YYEKEE (reference sequence). The whole variable domain, remainder taken from reference TRBV5-5 and TRBJ2-7, is DAGVTQSPTHLIKTRGQQVTLRCSPISGHKSVSWYQQVLGQGPQFIFQYYEKEERGRGNFPDRFSARQFPNYSSELNVNALLLGDSALYLCASSLGVAEWSEQYFGPGTRLTVT.

This chain joins TRBV19 and TRBJ2-1; 8 nucleotides line up with TRBD2. J was trimmed by 10 bases and V by 3 bases; bases with no gene match: 8. The CDR3 is made up of 14 amino acids. CDR1 is LNHDA and CDR2 is SQIVND in the germline V gene (reference sequence). The CDR3, as DNA: TGTGCCAGTAGTATCGCGGGGGGCAATAGAGAGCAGTTCTTC. This sequence encodes CASSIAGGNREQFF.